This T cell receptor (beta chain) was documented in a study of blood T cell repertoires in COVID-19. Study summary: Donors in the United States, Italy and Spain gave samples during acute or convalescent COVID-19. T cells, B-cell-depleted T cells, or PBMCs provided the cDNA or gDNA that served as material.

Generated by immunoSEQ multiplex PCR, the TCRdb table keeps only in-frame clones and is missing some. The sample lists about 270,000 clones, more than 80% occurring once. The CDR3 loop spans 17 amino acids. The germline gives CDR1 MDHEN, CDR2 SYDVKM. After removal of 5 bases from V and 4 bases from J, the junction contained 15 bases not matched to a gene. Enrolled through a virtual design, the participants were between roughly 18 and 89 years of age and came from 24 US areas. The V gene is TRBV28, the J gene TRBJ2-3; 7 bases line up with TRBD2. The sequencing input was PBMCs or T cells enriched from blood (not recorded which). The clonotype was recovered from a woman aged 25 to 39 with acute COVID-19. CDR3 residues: CASSTSLANYPSDTQYF. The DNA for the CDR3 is TGTGCCAGCAGTACCTCACTAGCGAACTACCCTTCAGATACGCAGTATTTT.